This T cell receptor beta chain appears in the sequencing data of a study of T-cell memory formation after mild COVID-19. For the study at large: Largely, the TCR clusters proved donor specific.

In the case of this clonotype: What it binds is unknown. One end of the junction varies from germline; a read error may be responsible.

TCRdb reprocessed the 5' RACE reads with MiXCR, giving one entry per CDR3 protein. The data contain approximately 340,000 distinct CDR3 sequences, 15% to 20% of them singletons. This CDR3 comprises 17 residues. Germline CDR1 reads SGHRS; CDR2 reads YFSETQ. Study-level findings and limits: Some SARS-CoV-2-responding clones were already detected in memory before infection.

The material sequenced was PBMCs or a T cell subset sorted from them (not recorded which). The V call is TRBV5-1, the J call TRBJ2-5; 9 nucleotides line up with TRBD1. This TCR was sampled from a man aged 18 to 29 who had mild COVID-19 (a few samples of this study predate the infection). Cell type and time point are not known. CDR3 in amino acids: CASSLGLTGGAGETQYF. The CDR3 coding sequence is TGCGCCAGCAGTTTGGGCCTGACAGGGGGAGCGGGAGAGACCCAGTACTTC.